One TCR beta chain is described in this entry. As yet, its antigen is unknown. The source of the sample is a study of cytotoxic CD8 clonotypes in ibrutinib-treated CLL. Study-level information: Following a median approximately twelve months of treatment, with a range of 6 to 36, response samples were taken. General study points: Sampling of sustained-remission and progressing patients occurred at differing times.

Researchers set a sequencing depth target of 1 in 200,000 to 1 in 1 million T cells. The data were produced by immunoSEQ multiplex PCR, yet TCRdb's version contains in-frame clones alone and is incomplete. Counted here are fewer than 300,000 clones, 60% to 80% occurring once; the ten biggest clones make up about 5.7%. The source of roughly 1.9 micrograms of genomic DNA for TCR beta libraries was cryopreserved PBMCs. The germline CDR1 and CDR2 sequences are SGHAT and FQNNGV. The CDR3 is 20 amino acids. V shed 0 bases and J 3 bases; nucleotides not matched to a gene: 19. The receptor's source is a human donor with chronic lymphocytic leukemia. J is TRBJ2-7 and V is TRBV11-2; 8 bases match TRBD2. Source: PBMCs, taken at disease progression, from a patient treated with ibrutinib. The DNA of the CDR3 is TGTGCCAGCAGCTTAGAAATTACTGGTGGGCTAGCGGGTTACGGCTACGAGCAGTACTTC. This gives the protein CASSLEITGGLAGYGYEQYF.